These 22 T cell receptor beta chains came from one sample sequenced in a study of blood T cell repertoires in COVID-19. Profiled with immunoSEQ multiplex PCR; TCRdb holds only in-frame clones, not every one. The repertoire consists of around 37,000 clones, with about nine tenths occurring once and the leading ten covering over 1.5%. Material: peripheral blood. These receptors came from a man between 50 and 59 years old with active or convalescent COVID-19.

The chain couples TRBV6-6 to TRBJ1-3; TRBD1 agrees at 7 bases. The CDR3 contains 14 residues. V trimming: 7 bases; J trimming: 4 bases; junction bases outside the gene matches: 7. Germline CDR1 is MNHNY and CDR2 is SVGAGI (reference sequence). DNA for the CDR3: TGTGCCAGCACCCCGGACAGGACCGGAAACACCATATATTTT. This codes for CASTPDRTGNTIYF.

J is TRBJ1-4 and V is TRBV19; D may be TRBD1 (6 bases). This CDR3 contains 19 residues. Trimming stripped 0 bases from V and 0 bases from J, with 17 bases between. Germline-derived CDR1 and CDR2 are LNHDA and SQIVND (reference sequence). The CDR3 reads CASSIDLDSSTPTNEKLFF. CDR3 bases: TGTGCCAGTAGTATAGATCTGGACAGCTCAACCCCAACTAATGAAAAACTGTTTTTT.

This chain links TRBV4-3 with TRBJ1-1, with 7 positions matching TRBD1. The CDR3 consists of 15 residues. Germline V CDR1 and CDR2: LGHNA, YSLEER. V was pared by 1 base and J by 3 bases, with 5 bases of the junction left unmatched. CDR3 protein: CASSQVDRVDTEAFF. The CDR3 DNA sequence: TGCGCCAGCAGCCAAGTCGACAGGGTTGACACTGAAGCTTTCTTT.

The chain uses TRBV7-8 and TRBJ2-1; 9 bases match TRBD1. This CDR3 has 14 residues. CDR1 SGHVS and CDR2 FQNEAQ come from the germline V gene. Losses at the gene ends were 5 bases for V and 4 bases for J; bases not matched to a gene: 3. The CDR3 protein is CASSSGTGYNEQFF. As DNA, the CDR3 is TGTGCCAGCAGCAGCGGGACAGGGTACAATGAGCAGTTCTTC.

CDR3 loop: CASSQGLYGYTF. The CDR3 region has the DNA TGTGCCAGCAGCCAGGGGCTTTATGGCTACACCTTC. This chain connects TRBV7-9 to TRBJ1-2; tentative D call: TRBD1 (6 bases). Germline V gives CDR1 SEHNR, CDR2 FQNEAQ (reference sequence). This CDR3 region has 12 residues. Between the trimmed V and J ends, which lost 5 bases and 5 bases, there was a span of 9 bases.

V gene TRBV19 combines with J gene TRBJ1-3; maybe TRBD1 (6 bases). V was shortened by 7 bases and J by 3 bases, with 10 bases between the two germline ends. Germline lookup yields CDR1 LNHDA and CDR2 SQIVND (reference sequence). The CDR3 loop spans 13 amino acids. CDR3: CASISTGGNTIYF. The CDR3 DNA follows: TGTGCCAGTATATCGACAGGTGGAAACACCATATATTTT. The full variable domain, its missing parts supplied by reference TRBV19 and TRBJ1-3, is DGGITQSPKYLFRKEGQNVTLSCEQNLNHDAMYWYRQDPGQGLRLIYYSQIVNDFQKGDIAEGYSVSREKKESFPLTVTSAQKNPTAFYLCASISTGGNTIYFGEGSWLTVV.

The chain carries TRBV6-5 and TRBJ2-5, with TRBD1 identical over 7 bases. The V and J ends lost 5 bases and 5 bases, in that order; junction bases with no gene match: 8. This CDR3 region has 14 residues. Germline CDR1 reads MNHEY; CDR2 reads SVGAGI. DNA of the CDR3: TGTGCCAGCAGTCCCGCTGACAGGGCCGAGACCCAGTACTTC. Its translation is CASSPADRAETQYF.

This rearrangement joins TRBV10-1 to TRBJ2-3; 10 bases map to TRBD1. V dropped 5 bases and J dropped 2; count of bases not matched to a gene: 10. Germline CDR1 WNHNN, CDR2 SYGVQD (reference sequence). This CDR3 comprises 17 residues. In DNA, the CDR3 is TGCGCCAGCAGTCCTTCCTCGGGACAGGGGCCCACAGATACGCAGTATTTT. This gives the protein CASSPSSGQGPTDTQYF.

Comment on this clone: No DNA is shown, since the ends of the CDR3 on it are uncertain; the CDR3 is the one TCRdb lists. CDR3 protein: CASSLRAGGQYF. The chain joins TRBV28 to TRBJ2-7; the DNA was not used to check the table's D call, TRBD2. From its first to its last residue, the CDR3 has 12 amino acids. Germline V gene sequence: CDR1 MDHEN, CDR2 SYDVKM.

This rearrangement joins TRBV28 to TRBJ2-3; 8 bases line up with TRBD1. CDR1 MDHEN and CDR2 SYDVKM come from the germline V gene. The CDR3 consists of 15 residues. Trimming at V came to 6 bases and at J to 2 bases, leaving 7 bases not matched to a gene. The chain's CDR3 is CASRSGQGYTDTQYF. Here the CDR3 DNA reads TGTGCCAGCAGATCAGGACAGGGTTACACAGATACGCAGTATTTT.

The chain links TRBV5-5 to TRBJ2-5; TRBD2 matches at 8 bases. This CDR3 contains 15 residues. Germline CDR1 and CDR2: SGHKS and YYEKEE (reference sequence). V was clipped by 0 bases and J by 5 bases; unmatched bases: 6. Here the CDR3 reads CASSLVRGAQETQYF. CDR3 nucleotide sequence: TGTGCCAGCAGCTTGGTGCGGGGGGCACAGGAGACCCAGTACTTC.

The gene calls are TRBV19 and TRBJ2-5, with D perhaps matching TRBD1 (6 bases). In germline, CDR1 is LNHDA, CDR2 SQIVND (reference sequence). The ends were cut back, 9 bases at V and 7 bases at J, with 15 bases in the middle. The CDR3 loop spans 12 amino acids. CDR3 nucleotide sequence: TGTGCCAGCGGAACAGGGTTGGGGACCCAGTACTTC. Residues: CASGTGLGTQYF.

The V call is TRBV20-1, the J call TRBJ2-1, with TRBD2 matching 7 bases. The germline V gene has CDR1 DFQATT and CDR2 SNEGSKA (reference sequence). The CDR3 covers 11 residues. The chain's CDR3 is CSPREYNEQFF. As DNA, the CDR3 is TGCAGCCCGCGGGAGTACAATGAGCAGTTCTTC.

V is TRBV7-8 and J is TRBJ1-4, with TRBD1 matching over 11 bases. Germline assignment: CDR1 SGHVS and CDR2 FQNEAQ. There are 14 residues in the CDR3. The J segment lost 7 bases and the V segment lost 3 bases, leaving 1 base of the junction unmatched. The CDR3 protein is CASSLGQGGEKLFF. Written as DNA, the CDR3 is TGTGCCAGCAGCTTGGGACAGGGGGGTGAAAAACTGTTTTTT.

This clone was seen a single time. The chain links TRBV5-6 to TRBJ2-1; 9 bases are a match to TRBD1. Trimming cost V 4 bases and J 8 bases; bases outside gene matches: 10. Germline V gene lookup returns CDR1 SGHDT and CDR2 YYEEEE. The CDR3 runs to 15 residues. The CDR3 DNA follows: TGTGCCAGCAGCCCTACAGGGGGCTGGACGGATGAGCAGTTCTTC. Protein sequence: CASSPTGGWTDEQFF.

The rearrangement links TRBV9 to TRBJ2-1; TRBD1 matches at 11 bases. This CDR3 region has 15 residues. Germline V lookup: CDR1 SGDLS, CDR2 YYNGEE. With 3 bases clipped from V and 8 bases from J, the junction kept 7 bases outside the gene matches. CDR3 in DNA: TGTGCCAGCAGCGACCCAGGGACAGGGGGGGATGAGCAGTTCTTC. Residues: CASSDPGTGGDEQFF.

By its share, this clone is medium-sized. V and J are TRBV5-1 and TRBJ2-3, with 7 bases lining up with TRBD1. The CDR3 contains 15 residues. J was trimmed by 2 bases and V by 4 bases; bases with no gene match: 7. Germline V gene data show CDR1 as SGHRS and CDR2 as YFSETQ. The CDR3 loop reads CASSPGQIITDTQYF. The CDR3 bases are TGCGCCAGCAGCCCGGGACAGATAATCACAGATACGCAGTATTTT. Supplemented by reference TRBV5-1 and TRBJ2-3, the full variable domain reads KAGVTQTPRYLIKTRGQQVTLSCSPISGHRSVSWYQQTPGQGLQFLFEYFSETQRNKGNFPGRFSGRQFSNSRSEMNVSTLELGDSALYLCASSPGQIITDTQYFGPGTRLTVL.

The rearrangement joins TRBV2 to TRBJ1-2, with D tentatively TRBD1 (5 bases). This CDR3 region has 13 residues. V shed 6 bases and J shed 0 bases, with 8 bases lying between them. Looked up from germline, CDR1 is SNHLY and CDR2 is FYNNEI. The DNA for the CDR3 is TGTGCCAGCAGACTGACAGCTAACTATGGCTACACCTTC. It specifies CASRLTANYGYTF.

The rearrangement uses TRBV2 and TRBJ1-3; 7 bases agree with TRBD1. With V trimmed by 4 bases and J by 2 bases, 5 bases remained unmatched. Germline values: CDR1 SNHLY, CDR2 FYNNEI. CDR3 length equals 15 residues. This chain's CDR3 is CASSAQGNTGNTIYF. DNA of the CDR3: TGTGCCAGCAGTGCACAGGGGAACACTGGAAACACCATATATTTT.

This sequence joins TRBV5-1 and TRBJ1-4; 9 bases are a match to TRBD1. The CDR3 length is 15 residues. V gave up 4 bases and J gave up 4 bases; unmatched junction bases: 5. Germline CDR1 and CDR2: SGHRS and YFSETQ. DNA for the CDR3: TGCGCCAGCAGCATGACAGGGGGACTTAATGAAAAACTGTTTTTT. Amino acid sequence: CASSMTGGLNEKLFF. Drawing the rest from reference TRBV5-1 and TRBJ1-4, the complete variable domain is KAGVTQTPRYLIKTRGQQVTLSCSPISGHRSVSWYQQTPGQGLQFLFEYFSETQRNKGNFPGRFSGRQFSNSRSEMNVSTLELGDSALYLCASSMTGGLNEKLFFGSGTQLSVL.

The chain has TRBV19 and TRBJ2-2; TRBD1 aligns across 8 bases. CDR3 size: 12 residues. V dropped 11 bases and J dropped 7; count of bases not matched to a gene: 6. CDR1 is LNHDA and CDR2 is SQIVND in the germline V gene (reference sequence). CDR3: CAGQGAIGELFF. The CDR3 DNA follows: TGTGCCGGCCAGGGGGCGATCGGGGAGCTGTTTTTT.

This chain connects TRBV5-1 to TRBJ1-5; TRBD1 agrees at 8 bases. This CDR3 is built from 15 residues. Losses at the gene ends were 4 bases for V and 7 bases for J; bases not matched to a gene: 10. CDR1 and CDR2 (germline): SGHRS, YFSETQ. CDR3 sequence (DNA): TGCGCCAGCAGCCTAGGACAGGGCGGAGAGCAGCCCCAGCATTTT. Translation gives CASSLGQGGEQPQHF.